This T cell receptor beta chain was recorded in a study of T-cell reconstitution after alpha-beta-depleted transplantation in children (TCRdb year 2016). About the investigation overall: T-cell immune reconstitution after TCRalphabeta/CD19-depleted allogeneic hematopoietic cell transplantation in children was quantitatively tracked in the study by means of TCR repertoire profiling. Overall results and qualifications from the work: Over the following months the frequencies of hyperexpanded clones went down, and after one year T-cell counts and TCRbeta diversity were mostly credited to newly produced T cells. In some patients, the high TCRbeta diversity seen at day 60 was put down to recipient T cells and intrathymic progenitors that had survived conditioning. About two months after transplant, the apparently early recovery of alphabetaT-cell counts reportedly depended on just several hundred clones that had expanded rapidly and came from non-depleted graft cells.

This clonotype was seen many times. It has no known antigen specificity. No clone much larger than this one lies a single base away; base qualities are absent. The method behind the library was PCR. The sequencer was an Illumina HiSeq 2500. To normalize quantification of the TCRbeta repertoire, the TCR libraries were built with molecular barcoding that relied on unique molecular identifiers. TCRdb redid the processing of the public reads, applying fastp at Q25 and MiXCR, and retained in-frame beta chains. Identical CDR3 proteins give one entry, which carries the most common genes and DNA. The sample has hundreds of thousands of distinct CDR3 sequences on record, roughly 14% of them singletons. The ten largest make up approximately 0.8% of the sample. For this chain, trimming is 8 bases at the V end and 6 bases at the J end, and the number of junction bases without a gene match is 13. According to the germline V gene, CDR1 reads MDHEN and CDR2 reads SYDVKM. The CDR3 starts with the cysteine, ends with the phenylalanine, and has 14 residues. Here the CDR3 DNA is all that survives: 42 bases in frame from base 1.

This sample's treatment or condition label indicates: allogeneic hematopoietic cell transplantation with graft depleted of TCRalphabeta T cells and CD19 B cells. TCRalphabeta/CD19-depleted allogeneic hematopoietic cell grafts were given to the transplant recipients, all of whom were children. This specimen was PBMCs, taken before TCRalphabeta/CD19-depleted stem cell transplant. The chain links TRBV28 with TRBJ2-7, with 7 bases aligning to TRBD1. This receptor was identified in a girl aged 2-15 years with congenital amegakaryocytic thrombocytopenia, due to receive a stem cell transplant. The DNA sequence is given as TGTGCCAGCGAGACCGGGACAGCCTCTTTCGAGCAGTACTTC. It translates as CASETGTASFEQYF.